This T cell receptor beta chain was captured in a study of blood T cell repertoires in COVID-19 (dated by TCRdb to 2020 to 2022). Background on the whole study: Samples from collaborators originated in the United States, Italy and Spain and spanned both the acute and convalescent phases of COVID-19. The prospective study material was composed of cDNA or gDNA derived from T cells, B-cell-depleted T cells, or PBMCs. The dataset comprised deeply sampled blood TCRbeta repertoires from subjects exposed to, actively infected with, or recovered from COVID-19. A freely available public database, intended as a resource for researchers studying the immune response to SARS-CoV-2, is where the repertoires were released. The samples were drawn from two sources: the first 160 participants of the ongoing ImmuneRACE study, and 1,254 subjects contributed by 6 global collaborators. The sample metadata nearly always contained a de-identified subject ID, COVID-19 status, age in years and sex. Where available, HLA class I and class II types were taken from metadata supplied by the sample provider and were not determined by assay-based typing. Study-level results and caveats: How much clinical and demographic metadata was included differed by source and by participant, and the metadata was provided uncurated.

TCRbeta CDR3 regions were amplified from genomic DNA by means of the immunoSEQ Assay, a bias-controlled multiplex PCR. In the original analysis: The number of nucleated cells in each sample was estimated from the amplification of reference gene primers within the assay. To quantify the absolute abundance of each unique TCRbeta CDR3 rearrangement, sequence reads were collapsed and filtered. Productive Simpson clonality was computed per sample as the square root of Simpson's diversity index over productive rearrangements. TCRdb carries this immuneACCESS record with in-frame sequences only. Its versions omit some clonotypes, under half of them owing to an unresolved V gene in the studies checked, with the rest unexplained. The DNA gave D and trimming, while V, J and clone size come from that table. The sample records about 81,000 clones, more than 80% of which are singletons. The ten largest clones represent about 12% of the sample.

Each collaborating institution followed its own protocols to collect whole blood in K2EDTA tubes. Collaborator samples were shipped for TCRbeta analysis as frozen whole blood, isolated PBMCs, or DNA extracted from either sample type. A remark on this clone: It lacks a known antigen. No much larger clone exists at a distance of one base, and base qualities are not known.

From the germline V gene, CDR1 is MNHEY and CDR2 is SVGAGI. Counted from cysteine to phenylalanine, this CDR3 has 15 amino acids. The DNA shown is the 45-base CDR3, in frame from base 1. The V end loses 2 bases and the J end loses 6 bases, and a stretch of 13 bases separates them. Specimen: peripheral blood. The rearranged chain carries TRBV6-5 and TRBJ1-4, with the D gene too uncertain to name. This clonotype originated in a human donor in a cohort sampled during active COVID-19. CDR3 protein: CASSYTKRSDEKLFF. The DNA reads TGTGCCAGCAGTTACACCAAGCGGAGCGATGAAAAACTGTTTTTT.